This entry lists 3 T cell receptor beta chains sequenced from one sample in a study of blood T cells in healthy people across ages. A second roughly 6 to 11 cycle PCR used barcoded and J-beta primers. TCRdb called the 5' RACE reads again in MiXCR, with one record for every CDR3 protein. Of some 1,800,000 distinct CDR3 sequences in the sample, about 39% were seen once. Material for sequencing was blood. The source is a human donor in good health.

The V call is TRBV3-1, the J call TRBJ2-4, with D possibly being TRBD1 (6 bases). Germline V gene lookup returns CDR1 LGHDT and CDR2 YNNKEL (reference sequence). The length of the CDR3 is 17 residues. The V gene lost 2 bases and the J gene lost 5 bases, with 19 bases spanning the gap. The CDR3, as DNA: TGTGCCAGCAGCCAACAGCACATAGGGGGTCAAGAAAACATTCAGTACTTC. Residues: CASSQQHIGGQENIQYF.

This clonotype was detected many times. CDR3 in amino acids: CSGRKRENIQYF. The CDR3 nucleotides read TGCAGTGGGAGGAAGCGCGAAAACATTCAGTACTTC. The chain employs TRBV20-1 and TRBJ2-4, with a possible D match to TRBD2 (5 bases). Germline CDR1 reads DFQATT; CDR2 reads SNEGSKA (reference sequence). The CDR3 spans 12 residues. The V and J ends lost 7 bases and 5 bases respectively, with 12 bases between them.

The chain carries TRBV20-1 and TRBJ1-4; D ambiguous. The CDR3 totals 13 residues. Germline values: CDR1 DFQATT, CDR2 SNEGSKA (reference sequence). With 5 bases removed from V and 6 bases from J, the gap between germline ends came to 13 bases. The CDR3: CSAPTTRDEKLFF. In DNA, the CDR3 is TGCAGTGCTCCAACGACGCGGGATGAAAAACTGTTTTTT.